This is a list of T cell receptor beta chains from one sample in a study of T cell repertoires in cytomegalovirus infection. These TCRs are of unknown antigen specificity. Using its own MiXCR run on the reads, TCRdb lists one record per CDR3 protein. The sample carries approximately 110,000 distinct CDR3 sequences, about 31% recorded once. The starting material was CD8+ T cells from cultured PBMCs, obtained from culture after CMV antigen stimulation. All receptors come from a human donor in good health (CMV status not recorded). Some clones in this sample may be carry-over from other donors' samples. Both conserved end residues are part of each CDR3. The D gene is left open where the match is weak. Clone size appears in some rows only: once, few, many, or a class for an expanded clone.

>TRBJ2-5|TRBD1|TRBV2|-
TGTGCCAGCCCAGGGGGCACATCCCCCAAAGAGACCCAGTACTTC
CASPGGTSPKETQYF
>TRBJ1-2|-|TRBV7-9|-
TGTGCCAGCAGCTTAGATGGGGGGCTCTACGGCTACACCTTC
CASSLDGGLYGYTF
>TRBJ2-2|TRBD2|TRBV6-5|few
TGTGCCAGCAGTTCCCCGAGCGGGGCGAACACCGGGGAGCTGTTTTTT
CASSSPSGANTGELFF
>TRBJ1-5|-|TRBV15|-
TGTGCCACCAGCAGAGAAGGCCCCAATCGAGGGTATAGCAATCAGCCCCAGCATTTT
CATSREGPNRGYSNQPQHF
>TRBJ2-2|TRBD2|TRBV28|-
TGTGCCAGCAGTTTATGGGCCGGGACTAGCAACACCGGGGAGCTGTTTTTT
CASSLWAGTSNTGELFF
>TRBJ2-5|-|TRBV28|-
TGTGCCAGCAGTCTAGGGGAGGCGACCCAGTACTTC
CASSLGEATQYF
>TRBJ2-1|TRBD2|TRBV7-6|many
TGTGCCAGCAGCTTACGGATCCTAACTAGCGGGGGGGTGGATGAGCAGTTCTTC
CASSLRILTSGGVDEQFF
>TRBJ2-5|TRBD1|TRBV7-2|few
TGTGCCAGCAGCTTCAGACAGGGTCTAACAGAGACCCAGTACTTC
CASSFRQGLTETQYF
>TRBJ2-7|-|TRBV27|-
TGTGCCAGCAAGCCGCCAGGGGACATCTCCTACGAGCAGTACTTC
CASKPPGDISYEQYF
>TRBJ2-2|-|TRBV6-1|many
TGTGCCAGCAGTGACCCGCTAATTTGGCGGAGCGGGGAGCTGTTTTTT
CASSDPLIWRSGELFF
>TRBJ1-5|TRBD1|TRBV20-1|-
TGCAGTGCTAGCGACGGACAGGGGGCTCAGCCCCAGCATTTT
CSASDGQGAQPQHF
>TRBJ1-6|-|TRBV7-9|many
TGTGCCAGCAGCCCCCATGTGGAGGGGAGTAATTCACCCCTCCACTTT
CASSPHVEGSNSPLHF
>TRBJ1-1|TRBD1|TRBV29-1|-
TGCAGCGTTGAGCGGGACAGAGTGAACACTGAAGCTTTCTTT
CSVERDRVNTEAFF
>TRBJ2-5|TRBD2|TRBV6-6|-
TGTGCCAGCAGTCCGTCACTAGCGGGGGGATCTGAGACCCAGTACTTC
CASSPSLAGGSETQYF
>TRBJ2-1|-|TRBV19|-
TGTGCCAGTAGTCCCCGCGCCGGGGAGCAGTTCTTC
CASSPRAGEQFF
>TRBJ2-7|TRBD1|TRBV7-9|-
TGTGCCAGCAGCTCCACTCGGGACAGAGGAATCTACGAGCAGTACTTC
CASSSTRDRGIYEQYF